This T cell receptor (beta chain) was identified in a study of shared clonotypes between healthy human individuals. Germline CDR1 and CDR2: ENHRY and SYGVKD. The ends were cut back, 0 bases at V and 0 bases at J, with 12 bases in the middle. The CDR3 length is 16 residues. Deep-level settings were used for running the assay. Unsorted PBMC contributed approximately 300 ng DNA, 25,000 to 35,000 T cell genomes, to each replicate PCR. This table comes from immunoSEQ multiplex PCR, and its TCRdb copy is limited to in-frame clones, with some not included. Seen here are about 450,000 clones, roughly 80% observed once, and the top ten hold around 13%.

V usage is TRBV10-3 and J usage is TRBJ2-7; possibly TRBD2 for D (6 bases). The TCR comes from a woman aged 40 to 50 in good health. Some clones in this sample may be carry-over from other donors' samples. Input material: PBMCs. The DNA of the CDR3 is TGTGCCATCAGTGAGTCGGGGACTCTGGGCTCCTACGAGCAGTACTTC. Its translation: CAISESGTLGSYEQYF.